The T cell receptor (beta chain) described here comes from a study of blood T cell repertoires in COVID-19. As for the study in general: The cDNA or gDNA used as material had been derived from T cells, B-cell-depleted T cells, or PBMCs.

Trimming left V 5 bases short and J 1 base short, with 8 bases between. Germline-derived CDR1 and CDR2 are MNHEY and SVGAGI. The CDR3 runs 13 residues. Original processing notes: Amplified reference gene primers provided the basis for estimating nucleated cell counts. The assay was immunoSEQ multiplex PCR, and TCRdb's table has in-frame clones only and misses some. That table gives V, J and clone size, and the DNA gave D and trimming. Here the sample spans more than 250,000 clones, 86% being singletons. The chain is built from TRBV6-5 and TRBJ1-1, with a possible D match to TRBD1 (5 bases). Material for sequencing was peripheral blood. The receptor's source is a woman under 40 who had recovered from COVID-19. The CDR3 reads CASSPTGNTEAFF. CDR3 coding DNA: TGTGCCAGCAGTCCCACAGGGAACACTGAAGCTTTCTTT.